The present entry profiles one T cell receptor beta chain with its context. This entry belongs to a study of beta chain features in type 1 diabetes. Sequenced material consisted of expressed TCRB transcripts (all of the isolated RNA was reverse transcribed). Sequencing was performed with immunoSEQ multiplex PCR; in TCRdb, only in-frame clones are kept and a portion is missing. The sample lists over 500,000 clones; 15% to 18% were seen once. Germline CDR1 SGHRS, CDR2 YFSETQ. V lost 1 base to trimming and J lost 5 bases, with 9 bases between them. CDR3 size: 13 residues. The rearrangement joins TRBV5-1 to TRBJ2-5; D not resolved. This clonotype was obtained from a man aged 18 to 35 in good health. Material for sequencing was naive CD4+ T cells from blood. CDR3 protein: CASSLTPGETQYF. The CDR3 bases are TGCGCCAGCAGCTTGACGCCCGGGGAGACCCAGTACTTC.